The subject of this entry is one T cell receptor (beta chain). Its antigen is undetermined. This sample stems from a study of T cells in localized non-small cell lung cancer. Study-level findings and limits: Owing to sequencing of a solitary tumor region, heterogeneity cannot be discounted. Longer overall survival was associated with a higher density of T cells in the blood.

This table comes from immunoSEQ multiplex PCR, and its TCRdb copy is limited to in-frame clones, with some not included. The sample yields about 48,000 clones, around 77% seen once. Source: peripheral blood, taken before any cancer treatment. This clonotype was sampled from a man aged 40-75 years with stage I squamous cell lung carcinoma.

CDR3 sequence reads: CASSEAFGTVEDTQYF. Written as DNA, the CDR3 is TGTGCCAGCAGTGAAGCCTTTGGGACAGTCGAAGATACGCAGTATTTT. The gene calls are TRBV6-1 and TRBJ2-3, with 7 bases matching TRBD1. The ends lost 0 bases at V and 5 bases at J; junction bases unmatched: 8. The CDR3 runs to 16 residues. CDR1 MNHNS and CDR2 SASEGT come from the germline V gene.